This is a list of T cell receptor beta chains from one sample in a study of OX40 agonist ivuxolimab in advanced cancers. Some clones are missing from TCRdb's copy, which holds only in-frame ones; the method was immunoSEQ multiplex PCR. The repertoire includes fewer than 75,000 clones, about nine tenths of them detected once, and more than 3.5% sits in the top ten. The material sequenced was CD4+ or CD8+ T cells sorted from blood, taken in a trial of the OX40 agonist ivuxolimab. The origin of the receptors is an adult with an advanced solid tumor such as melanoma, head and neck, liver or kidney cancer. Both conserved end residues are part of each CDR3. A D gene is named only where the DNA matches it firmly.

TRBV6-1	NA	TRBJ1-5	CASSEKGSQPQHF	TGTGCCAGCAGTGAAAAGGGAAGTCAGCCCCAGCATTTT
TRBV28	TRBD1	TRBJ1-5	CASSSPSTGPSQPQHF	TGTGCCAGCAGCTCTCCGTCGACAGGGCCGAGCCAGCCCCAGCATTTT
TRBV28	NA	TRBJ2-3	CANSPRGQPSTDTQYF	TGTGCCAACAGTCCTCGCGGACAGCCTAGCACAGATACGCAGTATTTT
TRBV5-1	TRBD2	TRBJ2-2	CASRPPGTRRTGELFF	TGCGCCAGCAGGCCCCCCGGGACTAGGCGGACCGGGGAGCTGTTTTTT
TRBV7-9	NA	TRBJ1-2	CASSSAGVDYGYTF	TGTGCCAGCAGCTCTGCAGGGGTTGACTATGGCTACACCTTC
TRBV7-6	TRBD2	TRBJ2-1	CASRSGLADYNEQFF	TGTGCCAGCAGGTCGGGACTAGCGGACTACAATGAGCAGTTCTTC
TRBV6-1	TRBD1	TRBJ1-4	CASSEWWTGERLRANEKLFF	TGTGCCAGCAGTGAATGGTGGACAGGGGAGCGGTTACGAGCTAATGAAAAACTGTTTTTT
TRBV7-9	NA	TRBJ1-4	CASRPDAPNEKLFF	TGTGCCAGCAGGCCCGACGCCCCGAATGAAAAACTGTTTTTT
TRBV6-6	NA	TRBJ2-1	CASSYMLGTEQFF	TGTGCCAGCAGTTACATGCTGGGGACTGAGCAGTTCTTC
TRBV7-6	TRBD1	TRBJ2-7	CASSSGTGGEQYF	TGTGCCAGCAGCTCCGGGACAGGGGGGGAGCAGTACTTC
TRBV11-1	TRBD1	TRBJ2-3	CASSLAPRDRVAPDTQYF	TGTGCCAGCAGCTTAGCCCCCCGGGACAGGGTAGCCCCGGATACGCAGTATTTT
TRBV18	NA	TRBJ2-7	CASSPQAAHSSYEQYF	TGTGCCAGCTCACCACAGGCAGCTCATAGCTCCTACGAGCAGTACTTC
TRBV30	NA	TRBJ1-5	CAWSVLSETSQHF	TGTGCCTGGAGTGTTTTGTCTGAAACCTCCCAGCATTTT
TRBV11-3	TRBD2	TRBJ2-1	CASSFSLAGGYNEQFF	TGTGCCAGCAGCTTCTCACTAGCGGGAGGATACAATGAGCAGTTCTTC
TRBV7-3	NA	TRBJ2-3	CASSQLAGVGDTQYF	TGTGCCAGCAGCCAATTGGCCGGGGTAGGGGATACGCAGTATTTT
TRBV18	TRBD1	TRBJ2-1	CASSPQAPGQGGEQFF	TGTGCCAGCTCTCCACAAGCCCCGGGACAGGGGGGTGAGCAGTTCTTC
TRBV10-3	TRBD1	TRBJ1-1	CAIKGQGDGTEAFF	TGTGCCATAAAGGGACAGGGGGACGGGACTGAAGCTTTCTTT
TRBV6-1	TRBD1	TRBJ1-2	CAIHDRENYGYTF	TGTGCCATCCACGACAGGGAGAACTATGGCTACACCTTC
TRBV7-9	NA	TRBJ2-5	CASSYSGSQYF	TGTGCCAGCAGCTACAGCGGATCCCAGTACTTC
TRBV7-9	NA	TRBJ1-6	CASSASRDKYNSPLHF	TGTGCCAGCAGCGCGTCTAGGGACAAATATAATTCACCCCTCCACTTT
TRBV6-4	NA	TRBJ1-2	CASSDSSLVQGPTYTF	TGTGCCAGCAGTGACTCGAGTTTGGTACAGGGCCCCACCTACACCTTC
TRBV5-1	NA	TRBJ1-4	CASSNYGTVNEKLFF	TGCGCCAGCAGCAACTACGGGACGGTGAATGAAAAACTGTTTTTT